The rows below give T cell receptor beta chains drawn from one sample of a study of molecular identifiers for immune sequencing clone quantification. TCRdb recomputed calls from the PCR reads with MiXCR, one row per CDR3 protein. This table has 85,000 to 100,000 distinct CDR3 sequences, 20% to 25% appearing once. Sequences were obtained from naive CD8+ T cells from blood, with Jurkat cell RNA spiked in. The receptors here all came from a human donor in good health. Some libraries in this study had Jurkat cell RNA spiked in. Each CDR3 is given with its conserved first and last residue. D genes are given only for firm matches. Not all rows give a size; the values are once, few, many and, for expanded clones, a class.

J	V	D	size	DNA	CDR3
TRBJ2-3	TRBV19	NA	few	TGTGCCAGTAGCCACAGGATGACAGATACGCAGTATTTT	CASSHRMTDTQYF
TRBJ2-1	TRBV29-1	NA	NA	TGCAGCGTTGTTCGAATAGAGGTGGTCAATGAGCAGCTCTTC	CSVVRIEVVNEQLF
TRBJ2-3	TRBV11-2	TRBD2	few	TGTGCCAGCAGCTTAAGCGTGACCCTGACTAGCGGGAGTTTGACAGATACGCAGTATTTT	CASSLSVTLTSGSLTDTQYF
TRBJ2-7	TRBV5-5	NA	many	TGTGCCAGCAGCTTGCCAAGCTCCTACGAGCAGTACTTC	CASSLPSSYEQYF
TRBJ2-1	TRBV4-1	NA	few	TGCGCCAGCAGCCAGGGCCTTGGGAGGGGGCTAAAGGATGAGCAGTTCTTC	CASSQGLGRGLKDEQFF
TRBJ1-1	TRBV30	NA	NA	TGTGCCTATTGGACGGTTAACACTGGAGCTTTCTTT	CAYWTVNTGAFF
TRBJ2-2	TRBV20-1	NA	many	TGCAGTGCTAGAGACTACCTTGGCGGCACCGGGGAGCTGTTTTTT	CSARDYLGGTGELFF
TRBJ2-7	TRBV11-2	TRBD1	NA	TGTGCCAGCAGCTTGTCCGGGACAGGGGGCCACGAGCAGTACTTC	CASSLSGTGGHEQYF
TRBJ1-1	TRBV27	TRBD1	NA	TGTGCCAGCAGTCACACACACAGGGGAGGCACTGAAGCTTTCTTT	CASSHTHRGGTEAFF
TRBJ2-7	TRBV14	NA	many	TGTGCCAGCAGCCACGGCGAAGGTTACGAGCAGTACTTC	CASSHGEGYEQYF
TRBJ2-7	TRBV3-1	TRBD1	NA	TGTGCCAGCAGCCCTCGTGGGACAGGGGTGACCGAAGAGTACTTC	CASSPRGTGVTEEYF
TRBJ2-5	TRBV7-9	NA	many	TGTGCCAGCAGCCAAAACCCCGGGACCGGGAAAGAGACCCAGTACTTC	CASSQNPGTGKETQYF
TRBJ2-5	TRBV11-2	NA	many	TGTGCCAGCAGCTTATCGGTCAACCAAGAGACCCAGTACTTC	CASSLSVNQETQYF
TRBJ2-7	TRBV11-2	TRBD1	many	TGTGCCAGCAGCCTGTTCCCGGACAGGGAGTCCTACGAGCAGTACTTC	CASSLFPDRESYEQYF
TRBJ1-5	TRBV12-3/TRBV12-4	TRBD1	many	TGTGCCAGCAGTATACGACAGGGGTTTAGCAATCAGCCCCAGCATTTT	CASSIRQGFSNQPQHF
TRBJ1-5	TRBV6-1	NA	few	TGTGCCAGCAGTGACTCTCGGCCACCGTCCAATCAGCCCCAGCATTTT	CASSDSRPPSNQPQHF
TRBJ2-7	TRBV20-1	TRBD2	many	TGCAGTGCTAGAGGATCGCGGGAGTACTACGAGCAGTACTTC	CSARGSREYYEQYF
TRBJ2-3	TRBV7-9	TRBD2	many	TGTGCCAGCAGCCCGACTAGCGGGGAGAGCACAGATACGCAGTATTTT	CASSPTSGESTDTQYF
TRBJ2-1	TRBV9	TRBD2	NA	TGTGCCAGCAGCGGCTGGACTAGCGGGGGGAAAAGCTCCTACAATGAGCAGTTCTTC	CASSGWTSGGKSSYNEQFF
TRBJ1-1	TRBV7-9	NA	many	TGTGCCAGCAGCCGGGACGACACTGAAGCTTTCTTT	CASSRDDTEAFF
TRBJ2-1	TRBV5-6	NA	few	TGTGCCAGCAGCTTTATGGCTGAGCAGTTCTTC	CASSFMAEQFF
TRBJ2-1	TRBV4-2	NA	NA	TGTGCCAGCAGCCAAGACGAGGCTCGCACGGGGTACAATGAGCAGTTCTTC	CASSQDEARTGYNEQFF
TRBJ2-7	TRBV12-3/TRBV12-4	NA	many	TGTGCCAGCAGTTTAGATGGGCAACAGGCCTCTGATCCGTACTTC	CASSLDGQQASDPYF
TRBJ2-4	TRBV19	TRBD2	many	TGTGCCAGTAGGCCCGGACTAGAGCCCATTCAGTACTTC	CASRPGLEPIQYF
TRBJ2-7	TRBV6-5	TRBD2	NA	TGTGCCAGCAGTTACGGGGCTAGCGGGGACTACGAGCAGTACTTC	CASSYGASGDYEQYF
TRBJ2-4	TRBV12-5	NA	few	TGTGCTAGCGAGGGGGAGGGGGGGTACATTCAGTACTTC	CASEGEGGYIQYF
TRBJ2-3	TRBV19	NA	many	TGTGCCAGTAGGGAGGGGGGCACAGATACGCAGTATTTT	CASREGGTDTQYF
TRBJ1-6	TRBV4-1	NA	many	TGCGCCAGCAGCCAAGGGACAGCTTATAATTCACCCCTCCACTTT	CASSQGTAYNSPLHF
TRBJ2-1	TRBV7-2	TRBD1	NA	TGTGCCAGCAGCTTCACTGGGACAGGGCTCAATAAGCAGTTCTTC	CASSFTGTGLNKQFF
TRBJ2-1	TRBV9	TRBD1	many	TGTGCCAGCAGCTCAACACAGGGGTTCCCCGACAATGAGCAGTTCTTC	CASSSTQGFPDNEQFF
TRBJ2-3	TRBV19	TRBD1	NA	TGTGCCAGTAGTATAGGGACAGGAAGCACAGATACGCAGTATTTT	CASSIGTGSTDTQYF
TRBJ2-6	TRBV6-1	TRBD1	NA	TGTGCCAGCAGAGAACAGGGGTCTGGGGCCAACGTCCTGACTTTC	CASREQGSGANVLTF
TRBJ2-7	TRBV28	NA	many	TGTGCCAGCAGTTTAGGGCAAACCTACGAGCAGTACTTC	CASSLGQTYEQYF
TRBJ2-5	TRBV9	NA	many	TGTGCCAGCAGCGTAAGAGTTGATGATAGGAGGGACCAGTACTTC	CASSVRVDDRRDQYF
TRBJ1-3	TRBV15	TRBD1	few	TGTGCCACCAGCAGAACGGGACAGGGAACTGGAAACACCATATATTTT	CATSRTGQGTGNTIYF
TRBJ2-7	TRBV4-1	TRBD2	NA	TGCGCCAGCAGCCAAGATAGACTAGCGGGGGGCGAATCCTACGAGCAGTACTTC	CASSQDRLAGGESYEQYF
TRBJ1-6	TRBV6-1	NA	NA	TGTGCCAGCAGTGAGTACGGAAGGAGCTCCTATAATTCACCCCTCCACTTT	CASSEYGRSSYNSPLHF
TRBJ2-7	TRBV5-4	NA	many	TGTGCCAGCAGTCCCGGGGCCCTCTCCTACGAGCAGTACTTC	CASSPGALSYEQYF
TRBJ2-2	TRBV11-3	NA	few	TGTGCCAGCAGCGAACCGGGACAAGGAGAAACCGGGGAGCTGTTTTTT	CASSEPGQGETGELFF
TRBJ1-5	TRBV30	NA	few	TGTGCCTGGAGTGTACATAGCAATCAGCCCCAGCATTTT	CAWSVHSNQPQHF
TRBJ2-3	TRBV5-1	NA	many	TGCGCCAGCAGCTTGGCCTTTCAGCCCCGGGGCCCAGATACGCAGTATTTT	CASSLAFQPRGPDTQYF
TRBJ2-7	TRBV6-2/TRBV6-3	TRBD1	many	TGTGCCAGCAGTTCCCTGATGACCCCGCGGACAGGGGGATCCTACGAGCAGTACTTC	CASSSLMTPRTGGSYEQYF
TRBJ1-5	TRBV6-1	NA	many	TGTGCCAGCAGTGAAGCCTGGACAGTCGGCAATCAGCCCCAGCATTTT	CASSEAWTVGNQPQHF
TRBJ2-7	TRBV5-8	NA	NA	TGTGCCAGCAGCCCGGTGGGCTTCTCCTACGAGCAGTACTTC	CASSPVGFSYEQYF
TRBJ2-3	TRBV27	NA	many	TGTGCCAGCAGCTGGAGCGGAGGGACGTGGGCAGATACGCAGTATTTT	CASSWSGGTWADTQYF
TRBJ1-1	TRBV11-2	NA	many	TGTGCCAGCAGTCAAGGGCTGTCTGAAGCTTTCTTT	CASSQGLSEAFF
TRBJ1-1	TRBV6-2/TRBV6-3	NA	many	TGTGCCAGCAGTTACGACAGTAGAAAAATGAACACTGAAGCTTTCTTT	CASSYDSRKMNTEAFF
TRBJ1-5	TRBV4-3	TRBD1	many	TGCGCCAGCAGCCTAGACAGGGGTCAGCCCCAGCATTTT	CASSLDRGQPQHF
TRBJ2-5	TRBV1	NA	few	TGCACCAGCAGAACCGGGACTAGCGGGATGAAGACCCAGTACTTC	CTSRTGTSGMKTQYF